This is a list of T cell receptor beta chains from one sample in a study of T cell repertoires in cytomegalovirus infection. TCRdb called the reads again in MiXCR, with one record for every CDR3 protein. The data hold approximately 500,000 distinct CDR3 sequences, with approximately 15% observed a single time. Material for sequencing was CD8+ T cells from PBMCs. The origin of the receptors is a human donor in good health (CMV status not recorded). Some clones in this sample may be carry-over from other donors' samples. Both conserved end residues are trimmed from each CDR3. Fields, in order: J gene, V gene, CDR3 protein.

j_call: TRBJ2-7; v_call: TRBV15; cdr3_aa: ATSGDGAYEQY
j_call: TRBJ2-3; v_call: TRBV6-6; cdr3_aa: ASSYPRTGISTDTQY
j_call: TRBJ2-5; v_call: TRBV20-1; cdr3_aa: SAPPGGEGLEETQY
j_call: TRBJ1-2; v_call: TRBV5-4; cdr3_aa: ASSGDRAFGYGYT
j_call: TRBJ2-5; v_call: TRBV28; cdr3_aa: ASSDTDRGSRPHQETQY
j_call: TRBJ2-5; v_call: TRBV9; cdr3_aa: ASSVGMETQY
j_call: TRBJ2-1; v_call: TRBV27; cdr3_aa: ASSPYWTSGLGAFNVEQF
j_call: TRBJ2-7; v_call: TRBV27; cdr3_aa: ASSLGGQDYEQY
j_call: TRBJ2-3; v_call: TRBV27; cdr3_aa: ASQGVADTQY
j_call: TRBJ2-1; v_call: TRBV15; cdr3_aa: ATGAYSYNEQF
j_call: TRBJ2-7; v_call: TRBV7-8; cdr3_aa: ASSPPGAKGLEQY
j_call: TRBJ1-5; v_call: TRBV6-6; cdr3_aa: ASSYRTGNSNQPQH
j_call: TRBJ2-1; v_call: TRBV9; cdr3_aa: ASSVGTGSAYNEQF
j_call: TRBJ2-6; v_call: TRBV6-5; cdr3_aa: ASFRWFPSGANVLT
j_call: TRBJ2-1; v_call: TRBV5-1; cdr3_aa: ASSLVQGGSYNDQF
j_call: TRBJ1-6; v_call: TRBV27; cdr3_aa: ASSFSGANSPLH
j_call: TRBJ2-7; v_call: TRBV11-3; cdr3_aa: ASSLDLRGLLQY
j_call: TRBJ1-2; v_call: TRBV7-9; cdr3_aa: ASSYGTGGNGYT
j_call: TRBJ1-5; v_call: TRBV12-3/TRBV12-4; cdr3_aa: ASSLQSNQPQH
j_call: TRBJ2-7; v_call: TRBV27; cdr3_aa: ASSSRDAPFHEQY
j_call: TRBJ1-2; v_call: TRBV27; cdr3_aa: ASSSLDGSYGYT
j_call: TRBJ1-1; v_call: TRBV15; cdr3_aa: ATSRGAGTVAF
j_call: TRBJ2-1; v_call: TRBV27; cdr3_aa: ASSFPGGRYNEQF
j_call: TRBJ1-5; v_call: TRBV12-3/TRBV12-4; cdr3_aa: ASTPGGGGQPQH
j_call: TRBJ2-2; v_call: TRBV7-3; cdr3_aa: ASSLTVELAATGELF
j_call: TRBJ1-2; v_call: TRBV7-8; cdr3_aa: ASSWDRDNGYT
j_call: TRBJ1-5; v_call: TRBV4-2; cdr3_aa: ASSQEDTGNQPQH
j_call: TRBJ2-2; v_call: TRBV12-3/TRBV12-4; cdr3_aa: AFLGNTGELF
j_call: TRBJ1-1; v_call: TRBV6-1; cdr3_aa: ASIVSRGRSRPNTEAF
j_call: TRBJ2-3; v_call: TRBV28; cdr3_aa: ASSLTLAGVGVDTQY
j_call: TRBJ1-1; v_call: TRBV11-2; cdr3_aa: ASSLWGGAGATEAF
j_call: TRBJ1-2; v_call: TRBV5-4; cdr3_aa: ASSLVAPGADGYT
j_call: TRBJ2-7; v_call: TRBV12-3/TRBV12-4; cdr3_aa: ASSLIGEYYEQY
j_call: TRBJ1-2; v_call: TRBV5-1; cdr3_aa: ASSLDRANGYT
j_call: TRBJ1-6; v_call: TRBV6-5; cdr3_aa: ASSYGQDYNSPLH
j_call: TRBJ1-6; v_call: TRBV27; cdr3_aa: ASSLSTGIWGGSPLH
j_call: TRBJ2-2; v_call: TRBV27; cdr3_aa: ASSELANANTGELF
j_call: TRBJ1-2; v_call: TRBV7-2; cdr3_aa: ASSFSNRGLEGYT
j_call: TRBJ1-3; v_call: TRBV14; cdr3_aa: ASSQTRGGNTIY
j_call: TRBJ2-7; v_call: TRBV11-2; cdr3_aa: ASGSNREIYEQY
j_call: TRBJ1-1; v_call: TRBV7-9; cdr3_aa: ASSFVEGTEAF
j_call: TRBJ2-3; v_call: TRBV30; cdr3_aa: AGGPPEY
j_call: TRBJ2-7; v_call: TRBV20-1; cdr3_aa: SAGKTADRGFTYEQY
j_call: TRBJ1-3; v_call: TRBV12-3/TRBV12-4; cdr3_aa: ARTLLGQNVPGNTIY
j_call: TRBJ2-2; v_call: TRBV29-1; cdr3_aa: SVPGQGFAGELF
j_call: TRBJ1-3; v_call: TRBV7-2; cdr3_aa: ASRDRDRDTIY
j_call: TRBJ2-7; v_call: TRBV9; cdr3_aa: ASSVKGTPTYEQY
j_call: TRBJ2-1; v_call: TRBV2; cdr3_aa: ASRAAGGFVFSEQF
j_call: TRBJ1-5; v_call: TRBV27; cdr3_aa: ASSPWGDQPQH
j_call: TRBJ1-5; v_call: TRBV27; cdr3_aa: ASSLTRGENQPQH
j_call: TRBJ2-7; v_call: TRBV6-1; cdr3_aa: ASSTRSGLAFYEQY
j_call: TRBJ2-7; v_call: TRBV19; cdr3_aa: ASSRGGGLSYEQY
j_call: TRBJ1-4; v_call: TRBV7-9; cdr3_aa: ASSSGTPLNEKLF
j_call: TRBJ2-7; v_call: TRBV11-2; cdr3_aa: ASSLSKGTSATYEQY
j_call: TRBJ2-7; v_call: TRBV27; cdr3_aa: ASSLSWGRSYEQY